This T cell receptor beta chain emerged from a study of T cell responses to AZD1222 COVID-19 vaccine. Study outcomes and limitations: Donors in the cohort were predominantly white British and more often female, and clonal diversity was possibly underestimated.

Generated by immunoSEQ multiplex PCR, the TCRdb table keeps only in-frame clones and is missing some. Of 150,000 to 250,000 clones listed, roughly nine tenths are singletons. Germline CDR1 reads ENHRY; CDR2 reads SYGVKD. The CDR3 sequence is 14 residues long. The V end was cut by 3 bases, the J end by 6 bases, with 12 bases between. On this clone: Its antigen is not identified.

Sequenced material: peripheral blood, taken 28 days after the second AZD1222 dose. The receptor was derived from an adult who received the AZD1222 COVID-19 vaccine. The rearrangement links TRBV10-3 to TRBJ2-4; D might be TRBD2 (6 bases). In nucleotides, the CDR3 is TGTGCCATCAGTGACGGGAGCTCGGGAAACATTCAGTACTTC. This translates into CAISDGSSGNIQYF.